This T cell receptor beta chain was identified during a study of siplizumab effects on memory and regulatory T cells (dated by TCRdb to the late 2010s). A note on the overall study: The effect of the anti-CD2 antibody siplizumab on alloreactive T-cell subsets was examined in allogeneic mixed lymphocyte reactions constructed from human PBMCs. General study outcomes and caveats: Unstimulated naive T cells appeared more diverse than memory T cells, and naive cells seemed to contribute substantially to the alloresponse. Because sequences below about 10^-5 frequency were poorly captured, only a minor fraction of alloreactive clones could be mapped to unstimulated subsets. The cumulative frequency of alloreactive sequences that could be traced back to unstimulated CD4+ memory T cells was significantly reduced by siplizumab. The suppressive function of proliferating Tregs from siplizumab cultures was not functionally confirmed. About 80-96% of proliferating CD4+ or CD8+ clones could not be given a naive or memory phenotype. Of the alloreactive CD4+ clones that could be mapped, the Treg-derived share averaged about 70% with siplizumab compared with around 27% in control reactions.

Libraries came from the immunoSEQ multiplex PCR assay. Roughly 9.8 x 10^4 TCR templates per sample were assayed on the deep sequencing platform. Genomic DNA extracted from sorted T cells was the material used for TCRbeta CDR3 sequencing. As for the original processing: The R programming language was used for the clonal analysis of the TCRbeta CDR3 data. Comparing unstimulated samples against CFSE-low samples taken after the reaction was how alloreactive CD4+ and CD8+ clones were defined. By matching sequences to the repertoires of sorted unstimulated Treg and non-Treg cells, each alloreactive CD4+ clone was assigned a regulatory or non-regulatory origin. TCRdb took over this immuneACCESS table, retaining in-frame rearrangements with V and J assigned. Such tables are incomplete; in checked studies, under half of the missing clones stem from an unresolved V gene, and the remainder is unexplained. V, J and clone size are taken as reported in that table, and D and trimming were inferred from the DNA itself. The table for this sample lists about 70,000 clones; about 87% of them were counted only once. The ten largest clones represent 1.7% of the sample.

Sorted unstimulated T cells and proliferating T cells recovered from mixed lymphocyte reactions underwent TCRbeta CDR3 sequencing. Fresh whole blood from ten to eleven HLA-typed healthy donors served as the source for isolating PBMCs. To map where alloreactive clones came from, CD4+ regulatory T cells in the unstimulated state were FACS-sorted. CDR1 MDHEN and CDR2 SYDVKM were looked up in the germline V gene. The junction carries 16 bases between V and J, which are trimmed by 5 bases and 2 bases respectively. The CDR3 runs 15 residues from the cysteine to the phenylalanine. Only the CDR3 portion is preserved as DNA: 45 bases, with reading frame beginning at the first base. A word on this clone: Its recognized antigen is unknown. No per-base quality is available; no much larger clone lies one base away.

The sequence is built from TRBV28 and TRBJ2-7; the D gene is possibly TRBD2, with 5 bases matching. The sample comprised Tregs sorted from blood. The TCR originated in a human donor in good health. The nucleotides are TGTGCCAGCAGTCCCCGGACTGTTGGCGCCTACGAGCAGTACTTC. This encodes CASSPRTVGAYEQYF.